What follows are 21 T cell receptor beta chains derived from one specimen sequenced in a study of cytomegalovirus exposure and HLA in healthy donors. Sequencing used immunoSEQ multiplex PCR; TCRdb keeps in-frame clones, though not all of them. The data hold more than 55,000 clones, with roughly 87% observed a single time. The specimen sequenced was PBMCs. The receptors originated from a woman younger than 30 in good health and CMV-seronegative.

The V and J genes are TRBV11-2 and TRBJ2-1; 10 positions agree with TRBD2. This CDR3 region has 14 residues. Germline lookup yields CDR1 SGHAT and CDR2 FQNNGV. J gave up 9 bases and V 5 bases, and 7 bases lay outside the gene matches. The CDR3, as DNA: TGTGCCAGCAGCCCACTAAGCGGGAGGGTTGAGCAGTTCTTC. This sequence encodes CASSPLSGRVEQFF.

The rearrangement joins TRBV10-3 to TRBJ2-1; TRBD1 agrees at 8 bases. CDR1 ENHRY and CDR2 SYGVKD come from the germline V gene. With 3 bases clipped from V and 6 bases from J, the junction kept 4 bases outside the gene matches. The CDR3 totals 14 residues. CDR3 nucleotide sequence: TGTGCCATCAGTGAAGGGACAGGCCCCAATGAGCAGTTCTTC. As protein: CAISEGTGPNEQFF.

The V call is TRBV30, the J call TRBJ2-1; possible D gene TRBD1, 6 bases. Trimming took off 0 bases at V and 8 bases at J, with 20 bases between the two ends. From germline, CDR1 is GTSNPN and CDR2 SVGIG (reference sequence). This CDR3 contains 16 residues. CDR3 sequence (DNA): TGTGCCTGGAGTGTACCGTCCTCAGCAGGGGTAGATGAGCAGTTCTTC. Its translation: CAWSVPSSAGVDEQFF. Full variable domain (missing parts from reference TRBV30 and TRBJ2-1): SQTIHQWPATLVQPVGSPLSLECTVEGTSNPNLYWYRQAAGRGLQLLFYSVGIGQISSEVPQNLSASRPQDRQFILSSKKLLLSDSGFYLCAWSVPSSAGVDEQFFGPGTRLTVL.

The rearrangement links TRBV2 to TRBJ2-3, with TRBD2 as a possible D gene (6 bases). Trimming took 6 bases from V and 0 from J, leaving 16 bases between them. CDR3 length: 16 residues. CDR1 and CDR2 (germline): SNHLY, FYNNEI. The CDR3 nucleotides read TGTGCCAGCAGCAACCTAGCGTCAACTAGCACAGATACGCAGTATTTT. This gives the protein CASSNLASTSTDTQYF. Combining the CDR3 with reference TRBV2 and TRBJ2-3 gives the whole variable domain EPEVTQTPSHQVTQMGQEVILRCVPISNHLYFYWYRQILGQKVEFLVSFYNNEISEKSEIFDDQFSVERPDGSNFTLKIRSTKLEDSAMYFCASSNLASTSTDTQYFGPGTRLTVL.

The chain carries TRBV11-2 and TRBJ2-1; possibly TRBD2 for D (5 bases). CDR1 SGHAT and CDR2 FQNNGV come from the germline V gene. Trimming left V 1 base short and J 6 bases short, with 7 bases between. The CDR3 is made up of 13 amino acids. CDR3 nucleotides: TGTGCCAGCAGCTTAGGGAGCGGCAATGAGCAGTTCTTC. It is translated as CASSLGSGNEQFF.

The CDR3 loop reads CASRKQGWETQYF. The CDR3 DNA sequence: TGTGCCAGCAGAAAACAGGGATGGGAGACCCAGTACTTC. This chain uses TRBV21-1 with TRBJ2-5; TRBD1 is the table's D call and was not checked against the DNA. TRBV21-1 is an annotated pseudogene. The CDR3 covers 13 residues.

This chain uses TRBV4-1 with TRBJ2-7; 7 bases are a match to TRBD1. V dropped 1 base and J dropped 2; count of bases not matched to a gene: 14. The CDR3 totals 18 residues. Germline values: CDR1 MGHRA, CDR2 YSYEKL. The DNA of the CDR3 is TGCGCCAGCAGCCAAGTTTCGGGATTAGGGACAGCAACCTACGAGCAGTACTTC. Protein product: CASSQVSGLGTATYEQYF.

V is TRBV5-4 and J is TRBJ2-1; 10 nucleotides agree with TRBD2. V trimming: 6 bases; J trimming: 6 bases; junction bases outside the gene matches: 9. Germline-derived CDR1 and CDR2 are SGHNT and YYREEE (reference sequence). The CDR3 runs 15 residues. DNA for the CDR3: TGTGCCAGCACCCTAGCGGGGGTGTCGTCCAATGAGCAGTTCTTC. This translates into CASTLAGVSSNEQFF. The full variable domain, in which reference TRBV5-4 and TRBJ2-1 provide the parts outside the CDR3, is ETGVTQSPTHLIKTRGQQVTLRCSSQSGHNTVSWYQQALGQGPQFIFQYYREEENGRGNFPPRFSGLQFPNYSSELNVNALELDDSALYLCASTLAGVSSNEQFFGPGTRLTVL.

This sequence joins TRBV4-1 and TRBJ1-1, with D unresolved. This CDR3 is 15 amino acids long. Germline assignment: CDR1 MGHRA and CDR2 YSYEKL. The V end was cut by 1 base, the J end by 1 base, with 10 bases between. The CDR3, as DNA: TGCGCCAGCAGCCAAGTATCCAGTGAGAACACTGAAGCTTTCTTT. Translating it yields CASSQVSSENTEAFF.

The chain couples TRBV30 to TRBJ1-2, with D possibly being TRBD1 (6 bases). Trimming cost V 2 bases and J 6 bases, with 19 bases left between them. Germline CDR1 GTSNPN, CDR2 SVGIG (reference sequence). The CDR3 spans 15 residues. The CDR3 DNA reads TGTGCCTGGAGTTTCTCCGCGGGGGGCACGGATGGCTACACCTTC. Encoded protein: CAWSFSAGGTDGYTF.

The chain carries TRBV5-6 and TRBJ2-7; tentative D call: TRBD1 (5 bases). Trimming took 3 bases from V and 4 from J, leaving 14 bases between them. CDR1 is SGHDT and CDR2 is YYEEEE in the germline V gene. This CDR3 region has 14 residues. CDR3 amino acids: CASSSLGVGYEQYF. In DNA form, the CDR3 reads TGTGCCAGCAGCTCTTTAGGGGTAGGATACGAGCAGTACTTC.

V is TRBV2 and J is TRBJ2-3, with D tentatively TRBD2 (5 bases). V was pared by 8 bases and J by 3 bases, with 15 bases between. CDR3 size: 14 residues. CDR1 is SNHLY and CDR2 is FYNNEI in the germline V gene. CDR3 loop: CASGREKRTDTQYF. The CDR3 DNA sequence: TGTGCCAGCGGGAGAGAGAAAAGGACAGATACGCAGTATTTT.

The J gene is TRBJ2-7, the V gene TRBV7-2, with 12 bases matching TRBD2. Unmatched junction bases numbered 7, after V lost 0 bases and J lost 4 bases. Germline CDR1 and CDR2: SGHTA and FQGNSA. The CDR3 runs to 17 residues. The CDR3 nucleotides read TGTGCCAGCAGCTTAGCGCCTAGCGGGAGGGCCGTTTACGAGCAGTACTTC. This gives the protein CASSLAPSGRAVYEQYF.

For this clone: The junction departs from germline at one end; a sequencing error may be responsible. The CDR3 sequence: CASSLGGTGNEQYF. Here the CDR3 DNA reads TGTGCTAGCAGCTTAGGGGGGACAGGCAACGAGCAGTACTTC. The chain employs TRBV7-7 and TRBJ2-7; 8 bases agree with TRBD1. The CDR3 spans 14 residues. Germline V gives CDR1 SSHAT, CDR2 FNYEAQ (reference sequence).

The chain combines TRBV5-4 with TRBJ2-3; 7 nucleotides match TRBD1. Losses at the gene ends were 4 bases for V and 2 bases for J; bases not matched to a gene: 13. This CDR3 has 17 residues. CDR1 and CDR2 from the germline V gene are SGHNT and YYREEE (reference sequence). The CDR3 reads CASSPPPGQVYTDTQYF. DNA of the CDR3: TGTGCCAGCAGCCCACCACCAGGACAGGTCTACACAGATACGCAGTATTTT.

CDR3 coding DNA: TGTGCCAGCAGTCTATATGCGAGTGAGCAGTTCTTC. This codes for CASSLYASEQFF. V and J are TRBV6-5 and TRBJ2-1, with unresolved D. Germline CDR1 reads MNHEY; CDR2 reads SVGAGI. V was shortened by 5 bases and J by 9 bases, with 11 bases between the two germline ends. The length of the CDR3 is 12 residues.

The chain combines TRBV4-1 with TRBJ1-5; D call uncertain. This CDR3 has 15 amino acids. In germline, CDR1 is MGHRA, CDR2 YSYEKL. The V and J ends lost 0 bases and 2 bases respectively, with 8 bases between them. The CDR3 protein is CASSQDGRGNQPQHF. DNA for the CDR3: TGCGCCAGCAGCCAAGATGGGAGGGGCAATCAGCCCCAGCATTTT.

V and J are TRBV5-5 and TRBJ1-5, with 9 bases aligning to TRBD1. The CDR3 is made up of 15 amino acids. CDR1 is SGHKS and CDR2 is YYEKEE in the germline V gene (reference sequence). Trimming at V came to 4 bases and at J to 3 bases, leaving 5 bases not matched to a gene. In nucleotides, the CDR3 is TGTGCCAGCAGCCCAACAGGGGGCATCAATCAGCCCCAGCATTTT. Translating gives CASSPTGGINQPQHF.

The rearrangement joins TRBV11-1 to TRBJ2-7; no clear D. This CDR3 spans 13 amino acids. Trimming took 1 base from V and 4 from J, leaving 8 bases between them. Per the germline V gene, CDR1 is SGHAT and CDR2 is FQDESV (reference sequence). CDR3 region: CASSLETAYEQYF. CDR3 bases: TGTGCCAGCAGCTTAGAAACAGCTTACGAGCAGTACTTC.

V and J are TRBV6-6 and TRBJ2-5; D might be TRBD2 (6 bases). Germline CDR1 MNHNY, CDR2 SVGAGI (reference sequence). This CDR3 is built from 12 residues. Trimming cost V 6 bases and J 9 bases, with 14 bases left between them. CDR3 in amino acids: CASRGDLLSQYF. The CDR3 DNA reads TGTGCCAGCAGGGGGGACTTGTTGTCCCAGTACTTC.

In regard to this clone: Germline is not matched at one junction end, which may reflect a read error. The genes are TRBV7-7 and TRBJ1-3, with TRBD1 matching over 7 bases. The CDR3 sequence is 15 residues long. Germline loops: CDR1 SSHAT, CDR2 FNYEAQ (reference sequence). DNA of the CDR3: TGTGCTAGCAGAACGAGGGGGCGCAGTGGAAACACCATATATTTT. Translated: CASRTRGRSGNTIYF. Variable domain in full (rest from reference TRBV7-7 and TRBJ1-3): GAGVSQSPRYKVTKRGQDVTLRCDPISSHATLYWYQQALGQGPEFLTYFNYEAQPDKSGLPSDRFSAERPEGSISTLTIQRTEQRDSAMYRCASRTRGRSGNTIYFGEGSWLTVV.